This T cell receptor (beta chain) was documented in a study of shared clonotypes between healthy human individuals. There are 13 residues in the CDR3. Germline V gene data show CDR1 as SGHTA and CDR2 as FQGNSA. The ends were cut back, 5 bases at V and 8 bases at J, with 14 bases in the middle. TCRdb's table, derived via immunoSEQ multiplex PCR, lists solely in-frame clones and lacks some. The table has millions of clones, over 90% seen once. The material sequenced was naive CD4+ T cells from PBMCs. Subset meaning: CD45RA+ positively selected. The chain carries TRBV7-2 and TRBJ2-3, with D uncertain. This TCR derives from a man between 18 and 35 years old in good health. Some clones in this sample may be carry-over from other donors' samples. The CDR3 loop reads CASSPSGRATQYF. DNA for the CDR3: TGTGCCAGCAGCCCCTCGGGCCGGGCTACGCAGTATTTT.